One and the same sample provided the 27 T cell receptor beta chains below, sequenced in a study of shared clonotypes between healthy human individuals (TCRdb year 2020). Library generation was performed with the immunoSEQ multiplex PCR assay. TCRdb mirrors the immuneACCESS table, restricted to in-frame sequences. Some clones are absent from its copies; in checked studies, under half trace to an unresolved V gene, and the reason for the others is unknown. In all, the sample holds more than 2 million clones, and 85% to 95% of those were seen once. Together, the top ten hold 0.1% to 0.15% of the sample. The specimen was naive CD4+ T cells sorted from blood. The cell subset or site label, as the study defines it: CD45RA+ positively selected. These receptor sequences come from a man in his late teens or twenties in good health.

This chain connects TRBV7-9 to TRBJ2-7, with TRBD2 matching 11 bases. This CDR3 contains 15 residues. J was trimmed by 4 bases and V by 1 base; bases with no gene match: 3. CDR1 SEHNR and CDR2 FQNEAQ come from the germline V gene (reference sequence). The chain's CDR3 is CASSLETSGEYEQYF. CDR3 in DNA: TGTGCCAGCAGCTTAGAGACTAGCGGGGAATACGAGCAGTACTTC. Drawing the rest from reference TRBV7-9 and TRBJ2-7, the complete variable domain is DTGVSQNPRHKITKRGQNVTFRCDPISEHNRLYWYRQTLGQGPEFLTYFQNEAQLEKSRLLSDRFSAERPKGSFSTLEIQRTEQGDSAMYLCASSLETSGEYEQYFGPGTRLTVT.

This clone was detected a few times. This sample also contains other DNA sequences that code for the same CDR3. The chain links TRBV6-5 to TRBJ2-3, with 7 bases lining up with TRBD2. The ends lost 6 bases at V and 3 bases at J; junction bases unmatched: 3. The CDR3 sequence is 13 residues long. Germline CDR1 MNHEY, CDR2 SVGAGI. CDR3 region: CASRTGGTDTQYF. DNA of the CDR3: TGTGCCAGCAGGACCGGGGGGACAGATACGCAGTATTTT.

The V and J genes are TRBV5-1 and TRBJ1-1; weak D call: TRBD1 (5 bases). V lost 2 bases and J 7 bases, leaving 21 bases between the germline ends. The CDR3 spans 16 residues. Germline values: CDR1 SGHRS, CDR2 YFSETQ. The CDR3 DNA is TGCGCCAGCAGCTTCTCCCCTTCCGGGACTACCCTTGAAGCTTTCTTT. Its translation is CASSFSPSGTTLEAFF.

The chain joins TRBV5-1 to TRBJ1-1, with TRBD1 matching 9 bases. The CDR3 has 13 residues. V shed 2 bases and J 8 bases; nucleotides not matched to a gene: 4. From germline, CDR1 is SGHRS and CDR2 YFSETQ. CDR3 residues: CASSFRTGEEAFF. Written as DNA, the CDR3 is TGCGCCAGCAGCTTCCGGACAGGGGAAGAAGCTTTCTTT.

The chain combines TRBV15 with TRBJ1-5; the match to TRBD1 covers 8 bases. J lost 3 bases, V lost 5 bases, and 6 bases had no gene match. The CDR3 length is 15 residues. Germline loops: CDR1 LNHNV, CDR2 YYDKDF (reference sequence). The CDR3 loop is CATSAPGGYNQPQHF. The CDR3 DNA follows: TGTGCCACCAGCGCCCCAGGGGGCTACAATCAGCCCCAGCATTTT.

The chain employs TRBV7-2 and TRBJ2-7, with 8 bases lining up with TRBD1. Germline CDR1 is SGHTA and CDR2 is FQGNSA. The CDR3 spans 14 residues. J was trimmed by 2 bases and V by 11 bases; bases with no gene match: 11. The CDR3 DNA follows: TGTGCCGGGTCAAAAGGACAGGGAGCCTACGAGCAGTACTTC. Its translation: CAGSKGQGAYEQYF.

Turning to this clone: The same CDR3 can be traced to other DNA sequences in this sample. The rearrangement uses TRBV11-2 and TRBJ2-2, with a weak D call TRBD2 (5 bases). The CDR3 loop spans 13 amino acids. From germline, CDR1 is SGHAT and CDR2 FQNNGV. Trimming took off 3 bases at V and 4 bases at J, with 6 bases between the two ends. CDR3 sequence (DNA): TGTGCCAGCAGCTTTGAGGGCACCGGGGAGCTGTTTTTT. Translated, it gives CASSFEGTGELFF.

As to this clone: A clone one base away is much larger, so this may be a read error. Additional DNA sequences in this sample encode the identical CDR3. The V and J genes are TRBV4-1 and TRBJ2-3; D may be TRBD2 (6 bases). The V end was cut by 4 bases, the J end by 5 bases, with 16 bases between. There are 15 residues in the CDR3. Germline V gene lookup returns CDR1 MGHRA and CDR2 YSYEKL. DNA for the CDR3: TGCGCCAGCAGCCCCGAGGGACTGGCGGTAGATACGCAGTATTTT. This translates into CASSPEGLAVDTQYF.

The chain links TRBV6-1 to TRBJ2-7; D not certain. Germline CDR1 and CDR2: MNHNS and SASEGT. The ends were cut back, 2 bases at V and 3 bases at J, with 14 bases in the middle. The CDR3 is 15 amino acids. The CDR3 loop is CASSEPGYSGYEQYF. In nucleotides, the CDR3 is TGTGCCAGCAGTGAACCCGGGTACAGTGGCTACGAGCAGTACTTC.

V gene TRBV5-1 combines with J gene TRBJ2-2, with 9 bases fitting TRBD1. Trimming cost V 3 bases and J 7 bases; bases outside gene matches: 16. CDR1 and CDR2 (germline): SGHRS, YFSETQ. This CDR3 comprises 18 residues. The CDR3 DNA reads TGCGCCAGCAGCTCTCGAGGTTCCGGGACAGGGAAAGGCGGGGAGCTGTTTTTT. This gives the protein CASSSRGSGTGKGGELFF.

This sequence joins TRBV6-1 and TRBJ1-3, with D uncertain. V lost 9 bases and J lost 0, with 12 bases in between. The CDR3 covers 14 residues. From germline, CDR1 is MNHNS and CDR2 SASEGT. CDR3 bases: TGTGCCAGTCAAGAGAACCACTCTGGAAACACCATATATTTT. Amino acids: CASQENHSGNTIYF.

This chain links TRBV5-4 with TRBJ2-4, with 9 bases identical to TRBD1. The germline V gene encodes CDR1 SGHNT and CDR2 YYREEE (reference sequence). J gave up 8 bases and V 4 bases, and 7 bases lay outside the gene matches. The CDR3 runs 14 residues. The CDR3 bases are TGTGCCAGCAGCGCACAGGGGGCGAATGACATTCAGTACTTC. Translating gives CASSAQGANDIQYF.

V usage is TRBV4-1 and J usage is TRBJ1-2, with D unresolved. Germline CDR1 is MGHRA and CDR2 is YSYEKL. V lost 1 base to trimming and J lost 4 bases, with 13 bases between them. The CDR3 extends over 15 amino acids. CDR3 sequence: CASSQGTPKTYGYTF. The DNA for the CDR3 is TGCGCCAGCAGCCAAGGGACTCCAAAAACCTATGGCTACACCTTC.

The chain employs TRBV6-1 and TRBJ2-5, with a possible D match to TRBD1 (6 bases). CDR3 length equals 17 residues. Germline lookup yields CDR1 MNHNS and CDR2 SASEGT. The V and J ends lost 2 bases and 0 bases respectively, with 16 bases between them. CDR3 amino acids: CASSEIRDIAYQETQYF. CDR3 sequence (DNA): TGTGCCAGCAGTGAAATCCGGGACATTGCTTACCAAGAGACCCAGTACTTC.

This clone was picked up one time. The chain has TRBV10-3 and TRBJ2-7; TRBD2 matches at 8 bases. The ends lost 2 bases at V and 0 bases at J; junction bases unmatched: 6. CDR1 and CDR2 (germline): ENHRY, SYGVKD. CDR3 size: 16 residues. The CDR3 loop reads CAISERAGEFSYEQYF. As DNA, the CDR3 is TGTGCCATCAGTGAGCGAGCGGGGGAATTCTCCTACGAGCAGTACTTC.

The rearrangement joins TRBV13 to TRBJ1-1; maybe TRBD1 (5 bases). This CDR3 is 16 amino acids long. Germline CDR1 reads PRHDT; CDR2 reads FYEKMQ (reference sequence). Trimming shortened V by 1 base and J by 0 bases, and 12 bases separated the two germline ends. The CDR3 loop is CASSLVIGAVNTEAFF. The CDR3 DNA reads TGTGCCAGCAGCTTAGTGATAGGGGCGGTGAACACTGAAGCTTTCTTT.

This clone was recorded only once. This chain uses TRBV30 with TRBJ2-3; D is perhaps TRBD2 (5 bases). The germline V and J ends were trimmed by 2 bases and 9 bases, with 15 bases remaining between them. The CDR3 sequence is 13 residues long. The germline V gene has CDR1 GTSNPN and CDR2 SVGIG (reference sequence). The DNA of the CDR3 is TGTGCCTGGAGTCCCGTTTACAAGCGGACGCAGTATTTT. Encoded protein: CAWSPVYKRTQYF.

The chain links TRBV28 to TRBJ1-2, with D unresolved. The germline V gene encodes CDR1 MDHEN and CDR2 SYDVKM. With 1 base removed from V and 4 bases from J, the gap between germline ends came to 13 bases. The CDR3 sequence is 15 residues long. The CDR3 here is CASSLFLVGGYGYTF. The CDR3 DNA reads as TGTGCCAGCAGTTTATTTCTGGTGGGCGGCTATGGCTACACCTTC.

V usage is TRBV5-4 and J usage is TRBJ2-3; no firm D call. The CDR3 is made up of 14 amino acids. Germline V gene data show CDR1 as SGHNT and CDR2 as YYREEE (reference sequence). V lost 3 bases and J lost 0, with 8 bases in between. The CDR3 sequence: CASSSYASTDTQYF. The CDR3 DNA reads as TGTGCCAGCAGCTCCTACGCTAGCACAGATACGCAGTATTTT.

This CDR3 reads CAISDKGARDTQYF. In nucleotides, the CDR3 is TGTGCCATCAGTGACAAGGGGGCAAGGGATACGCAGTATTTT. J is TRBJ2-3 and V is TRBV10-3, with 7 bases aligning to TRBD1. CDR1 ENHRY and CDR2 SYGVKD come from the germline V gene. CDR3 size: 14 residues. V lost 3 bases and J lost 6; bases outside the gene matches: 6.

This clone has a handful of counts. The V and J genes are TRBV2 and TRBJ2-2; 11 bases align to TRBD1. The CDR3 covers 15 residues. Trimming removed 6 bases from V and 5 bases from J; junction bases left unmatched: 5. Germline-derived CDR1 and CDR2 are SNHLY and FYNNEI. CDR3 sequence: CASRGGTGGTGELFF. The CDR3, as DNA: TGTGCCAGCAGGGGTGGGACAGGGGGTACCGGGGAGCTGTTTTTT.

This rearrangement joins TRBV7-2 to TRBJ1-6; TRBD1 agrees at 8 bases. Germline assignment: CDR1 SGHTA and CDR2 FQGNSA. The CDR3 is 17 amino acids. The trim removed 6 bases at V and 4 bases at J, leaving 11 bases unmatched. The CDR3 region has the DNA TGTGCCAGCAGAAGACCCGGACAGGGAAATTATAATTCACCCCTCCACTTT. Amino acid sequence: CASRRPGQGNYNSPLHF.

The V call is TRBV28, the J call TRBJ1-2; D not resolved. Germline V lookup: CDR1 MDHEN, CDR2 SYDVKM. V was clipped by 2 bases and J by 4 bases, with 8 bases between them. This CDR3 is 13 amino acids long. The CDR3 DNA sequence: TGTGCCAGCAGTTTAATGGCGGTCTATGGCTACACCTTC. Translated: CASSLMAVYGYTF.

This chain's CDR3 is CASSLVGQYSGANVLTF. DNA of the CDR3: TGCGCCAGCAGCTTAGTTGGACAGTACTCTGGGGCCAACGTCCTGACTTTC. The chain employs TRBV5-1 and TRBJ2-6; possible D gene TRBD1, 6 bases. Germline CDR1 SGHRS, CDR2 YFSETQ. CDR3 size: 17 residues. Trimming took off 2 bases at V and 0 bases at J, with 12 bases between the two ends.

The CDR3 is CAWSTGSVIYSNQPQHF. DNA of the CDR3: TGTGCCTGGAGTACCGGCAGCGTAATTTATAGCAATCAGCCCCAGCATTTT. This chain links TRBV30 with TRBJ1-5; no definite D call. CDR1 is GTSNPN and CDR2 is SVGIG in the germline V gene (reference sequence). The ends were cut back, 2 bases at V and 0 bases at J, with 17 bases in the middle. The CDR3 extends over 17 amino acids.

About this clone: Different DNA sequences within this sample yield the same CDR3. V usage is TRBV7-3 and J usage is TRBJ1-6; D may be TRBD1 (5 bases). The germline gives CDR1 SGHTA, CDR2 FQGTGA. Between the trimmed V and J ends, which lost 0 bases and 6 bases, there was a span of 9 bases. This CDR3 comprises 15 residues. This CDR3 reads CASSLTGAGNSPLHF. CDR3 nucleotides: TGTGCCAGCAGCTTAACAGGGGCTGGTAATTCACCCCTCCACTTT.

The chain employs TRBV27 and TRBJ1-6; TRBD1 matches 9 bases. CDR1 MNHEY and CDR2 SMNVEV come from the germline V gene (reference sequence). V dropped 3 bases and J dropped 9; count of bases not matched to a gene: 6. The CDR3 extends over 15 amino acids. CDR3 amino acids: CASSFRTGGGSPLHF. In DNA form, the CDR3 reads TGTGCCAGCAGTTTTCGAACAGGGGGCGGTTCACCCCTCCACTTT.